Reported below is one T cell receptor (beta chain). This record belongs to a study of cytomegalovirus exposure and HLA in healthy donors. Vbeta (60) and Jbeta (13) primers were used in the PCR. Generated by immunoSEQ multiplex PCR, the TCRdb table keeps only in-frame clones and is missing some. Of 150,000 to 200,000 clones listed, around 81% are singletons. Germline values: CDR1 SGHNT, CDR2 YYREEE (reference sequence). Trimming cost V 4 bases and J 8 bases, with 15 bases left between them. This CDR3 spans 13 amino acids. The source material was PBMCs. This receptor was identified in a woman under 30 in good health and CMV-seropositive. The V call is TRBV5-4, the J call TRBJ1-2; a possible D gene is TRBD1 (6 bases). For the CDR3, the DNA is TGTGCCAGCAGCCCCTGGGGGGGCGCGGGCTACACCTTC. This gives the protein CASSPWGGAGYTF.